The 3 T cell receptor beta chains below come from one sample, sequenced in a study of human T cells and chemical hapten exposure. Time point indicated: patch test 2, 6 weeks after DPC sensitization. As to treatment: therapeutic diphenylcyclopropenone sensitization with weekly scalp DPC. TCRdb reprocessed the RACE reads with MiXCR, giving one entry per CDR3 protein. The sample lists about 110,000 distinct CDR3 sequences, roughly a tenth occurring once. The starting material was whole blood, obtained in connection with sensitization to the hapten diphenylcyclopropenone (DPC). The receptor source for this set is a woman aged 40 to 50 with alopecia areata. Some clones in this sample may be carry-over from other donors' samples.

The V call is TRBV4-3, the J call TRBJ2-2; 11 bases line up with TRBD2. This CDR3 is 16 amino acids long. CDR1 is LGHNA and CDR2 is YSLEER in the germline V gene. The V and J ends lost 4 bases and 5 bases, in that order; junction bases with no gene match: 6. CDR3 DNA: TGCGCCAGCAGCCGAGATCCTAGCGGGGGGACCGGGGAGCTGTTTTTT. It encodes CASSRDPSGGTGELFF.

The chain combines TRBV30 with TRBJ1-3; 9 positions agree with TRBD1. The CDR3 has 12 residues. V trimming: 8 bases; J trimming: 3 bases; junction bases outside the gene matches: 2. Germline CDR1 reads GTSNPN; CDR2 reads SVGIG (reference sequence). The CDR3 sequence is CALDRGGNTIYF. CDR3 in DNA: TGTGCCCTGGACAGGGGTGGAAACACCATATATTTT.

This clonotype was counted at least ten times. CDR3 coding DNA: TGTGCCAGCAGCTCGGGATCTATCACAAAAACTAGCACAGATACGCAGTATTTT. Protein: CASSSGSITKTSTDTQYF. The gene calls are TRBV7-2 and TRBJ2-3; a weak D match, TRBD2 (5 bases). Germline V gene lookup returns CDR1 SGHTA and CDR2 FQGNSA. The CDR3 spans 18 residues. V dropped 4 bases and J dropped 0 bases, with 20 bases sitting between them.